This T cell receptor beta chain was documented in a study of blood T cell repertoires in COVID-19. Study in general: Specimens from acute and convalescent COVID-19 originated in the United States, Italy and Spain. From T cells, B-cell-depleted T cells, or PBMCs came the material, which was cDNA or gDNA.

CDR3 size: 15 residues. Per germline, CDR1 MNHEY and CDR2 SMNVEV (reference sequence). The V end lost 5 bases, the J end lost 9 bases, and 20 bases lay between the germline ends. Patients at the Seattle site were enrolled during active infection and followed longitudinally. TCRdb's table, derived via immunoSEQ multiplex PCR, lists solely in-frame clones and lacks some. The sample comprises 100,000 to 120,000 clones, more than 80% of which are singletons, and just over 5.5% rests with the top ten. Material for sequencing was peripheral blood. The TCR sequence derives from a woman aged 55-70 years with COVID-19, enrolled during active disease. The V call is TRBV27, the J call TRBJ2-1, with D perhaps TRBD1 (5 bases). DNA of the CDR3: TGTGCCAGCAGTCTTGGGCAGGGTAGGCTGGCTGAGCAGTTCTTC. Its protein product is CASSLGQGRLAEQFF.